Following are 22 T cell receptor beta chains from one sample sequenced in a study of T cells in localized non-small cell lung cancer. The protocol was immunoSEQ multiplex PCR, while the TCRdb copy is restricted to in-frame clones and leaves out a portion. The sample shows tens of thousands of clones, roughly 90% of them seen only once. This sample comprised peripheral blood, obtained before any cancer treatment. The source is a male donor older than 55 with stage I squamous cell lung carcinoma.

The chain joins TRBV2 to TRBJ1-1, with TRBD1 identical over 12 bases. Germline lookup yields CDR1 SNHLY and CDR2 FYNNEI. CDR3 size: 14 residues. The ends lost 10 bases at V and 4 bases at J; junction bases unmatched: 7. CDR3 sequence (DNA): TGTGCCACCGGGGACAGGGGGCTTGGCACTGAAGCTTTCTTT. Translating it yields CATGDRGLGTEAFF.

CDR3 coding DNA: TGTGCCAGCAGCGGTCAGCCCCAGCATTTT. Its protein is CASSGQPQHF. The chain recombines TRBV27 with TRBJ1-5; D remains unclear. Germline V gene sequence: CDR1 MNHEY, CDR2 SMNVEV (reference sequence). The CDR3 is 10 amino acids. Trimming took off 6 bases at V and 6 bases at J, with 3 bases between the two ends.

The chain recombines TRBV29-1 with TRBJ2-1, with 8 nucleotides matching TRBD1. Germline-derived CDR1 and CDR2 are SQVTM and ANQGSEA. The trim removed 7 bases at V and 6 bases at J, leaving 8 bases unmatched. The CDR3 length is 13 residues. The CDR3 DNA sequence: TGCAGCGCACAGGGGGAGTTCGGCAATGAGCAGTTCTTC. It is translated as CSAQGEFGNEQFF.

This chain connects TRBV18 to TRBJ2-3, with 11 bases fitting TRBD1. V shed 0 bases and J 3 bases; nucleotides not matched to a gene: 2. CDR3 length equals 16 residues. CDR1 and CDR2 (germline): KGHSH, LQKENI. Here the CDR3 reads CASSPPGTGGTDTQYF. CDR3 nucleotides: TGTGCCAGCTCACCACCCGGGACAGGGGGTACAGATACGCAGTATTTT.

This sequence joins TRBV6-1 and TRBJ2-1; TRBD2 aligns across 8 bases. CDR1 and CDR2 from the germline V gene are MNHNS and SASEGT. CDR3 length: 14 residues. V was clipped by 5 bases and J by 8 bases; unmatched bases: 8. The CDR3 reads CASSLAGGIDEQFF. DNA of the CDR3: TGTGCCAGCAGTTTGGCGGGGGGCATCGATGAGCAGTTCTTC.

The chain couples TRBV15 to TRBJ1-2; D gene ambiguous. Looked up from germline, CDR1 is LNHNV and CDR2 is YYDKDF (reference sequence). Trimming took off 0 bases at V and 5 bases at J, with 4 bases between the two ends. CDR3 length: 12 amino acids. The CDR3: CATSRDIYGYTF. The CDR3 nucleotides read TGTGCCACCAGCAGAGATATTTATGGCTACACCTTC.

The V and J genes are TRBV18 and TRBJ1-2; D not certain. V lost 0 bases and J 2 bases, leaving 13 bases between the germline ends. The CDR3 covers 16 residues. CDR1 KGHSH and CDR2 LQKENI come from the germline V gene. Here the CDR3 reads CASSPPKGKMNYGYTF. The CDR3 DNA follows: TGTGCCAGCTCACCACCGAAGGGCAAGATGAACTATGGCTACACCTTC.

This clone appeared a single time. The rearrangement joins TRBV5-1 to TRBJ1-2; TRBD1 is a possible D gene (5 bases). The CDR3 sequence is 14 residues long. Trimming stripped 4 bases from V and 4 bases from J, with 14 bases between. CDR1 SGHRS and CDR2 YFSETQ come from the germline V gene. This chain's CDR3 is CASSRDFYSYGYTF. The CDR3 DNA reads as TGCGCCAGCAGCCGGGACTTTTACTCCTATGGCTACACCTTC.

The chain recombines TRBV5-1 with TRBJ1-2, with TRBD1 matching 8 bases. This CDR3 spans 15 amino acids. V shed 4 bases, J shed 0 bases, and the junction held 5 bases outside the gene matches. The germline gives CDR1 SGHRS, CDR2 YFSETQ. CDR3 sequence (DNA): TGCGCCAGCAGCCTCCCGGGACAGGCTAACTATGGCTACACCTTC. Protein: CASSLPGQANYGYTF.

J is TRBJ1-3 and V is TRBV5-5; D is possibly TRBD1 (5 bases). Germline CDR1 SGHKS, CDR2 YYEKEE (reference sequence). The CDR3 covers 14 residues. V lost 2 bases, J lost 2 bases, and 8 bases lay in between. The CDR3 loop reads CASSLSGAGNTIYF. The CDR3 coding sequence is TGTGCCAGCAGCTTATCGGGGGCTGGAAACACCATATATTTT. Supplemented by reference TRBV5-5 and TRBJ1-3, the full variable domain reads DAGVTQSPTHLIKTRGQQVTLRCSPISGHKSVSWYQQVLGQGPQFIFQYYEKEERGRGNFPDRFSARQFPNYSSELNVNALLLGDSALYLCASSLSGAGNTIYFGEGSWLTVV.

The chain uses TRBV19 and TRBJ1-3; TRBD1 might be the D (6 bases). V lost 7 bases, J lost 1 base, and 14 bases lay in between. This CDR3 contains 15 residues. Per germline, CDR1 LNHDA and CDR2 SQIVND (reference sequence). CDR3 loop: CASTITGTSGNTIYF. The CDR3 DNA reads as TGTGCCAGTACCATTACAGGGACGTCTGGAAACACCATATATTTT.

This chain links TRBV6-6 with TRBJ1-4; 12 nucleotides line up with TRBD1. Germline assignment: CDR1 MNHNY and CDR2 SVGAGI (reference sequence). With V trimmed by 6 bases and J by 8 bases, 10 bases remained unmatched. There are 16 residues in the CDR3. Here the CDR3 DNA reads TGTGCCAGCAGGGGGGACAGGGGGCGCGAAAAGGAAAAACTGTTTTTT. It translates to CASRGDRGREKEKLFF.

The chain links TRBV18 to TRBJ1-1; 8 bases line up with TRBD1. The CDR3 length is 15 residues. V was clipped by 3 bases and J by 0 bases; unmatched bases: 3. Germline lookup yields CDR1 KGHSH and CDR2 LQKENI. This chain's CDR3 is CASSPPGGMNTEAFF. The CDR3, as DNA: TGTGCCAGCTCACCTCCAGGGGGCATGAACACTGAAGCTTTCTTT. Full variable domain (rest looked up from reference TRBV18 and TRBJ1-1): NAGVMQNPRHLVRRRGQEARLRCSPMKGHSHVYWYRQLPEEGLKFMVYLQKENIIDESGMPKERFSAEFPKEGPSILRIQQVVRGDSAAYFCASSPPGGMNTEAFFGQGTRLTVV.

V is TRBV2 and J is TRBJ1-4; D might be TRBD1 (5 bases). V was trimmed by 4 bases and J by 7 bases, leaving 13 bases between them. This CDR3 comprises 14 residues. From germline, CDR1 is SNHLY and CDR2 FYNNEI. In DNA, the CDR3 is TGTGCCAGCAGTGGCGGCAGGGCAAGTGAAAAACTGTTTTTT. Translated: CASSGGRASEKLFF.

The CDR3 nucleotides read TGTGCCTGGAGTCGGACAGGGGCGGGCGGAAACACCATATATTTT. Protein product: CAWSRTGAGGNTIYF. The chain recombines TRBV30 with TRBJ1-3, with 9 nucleotides matching TRBD1. This CDR3 contains 15 residues. After removal of 2 bases from V and 4 bases from J, the junction contained 6 bases not matched to a gene. Per the germline V gene, CDR1 is GTSNPN and CDR2 is SVGIG (reference sequence).

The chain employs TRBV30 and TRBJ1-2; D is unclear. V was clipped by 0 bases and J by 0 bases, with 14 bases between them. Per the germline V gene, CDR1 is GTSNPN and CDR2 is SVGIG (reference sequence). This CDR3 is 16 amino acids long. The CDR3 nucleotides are TGTGCCTGGAGTGTGTTGGTTGCCCCATCTAACTATGGCTACACCTTC. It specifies CAWSVLVAPSNYGYTF.

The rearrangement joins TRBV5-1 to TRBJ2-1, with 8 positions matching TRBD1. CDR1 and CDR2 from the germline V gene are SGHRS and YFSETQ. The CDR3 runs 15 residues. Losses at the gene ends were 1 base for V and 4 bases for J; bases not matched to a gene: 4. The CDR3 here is CASSLLRQGYNEQFF. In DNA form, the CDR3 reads TGCGCCAGCAGCTTGCTCCGACAGGGGTACAATGAGCAGTTCTTC. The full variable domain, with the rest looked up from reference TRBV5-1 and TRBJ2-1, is KAGVTQTPRYLIKTRGQQVTLSCSPISGHRSVSWYQQTPGQGLQFLFEYFSETQRNKGNFPGRFSGRQFSNSRSEMNVSTLELGDSALYLCASSLLRQGYNEQFFGPGTRLTVL.

The CDR3 bases are TGCGCCAGCAGTGAGCAGGGGGGCACTGAAGCTTTCTTT. Translated: CASSEQGGTEAFF. J is TRBJ1-1 and V is TRBV10-2, with 7 bases identical to TRBD1. The CDR3 covers 13 residues. The J segment lost 4 bases and the V segment lost 2 bases, leaving 1 base of the junction unmatched. The germline V gene encodes CDR1 WSHSY and CDR2 SAAADI.

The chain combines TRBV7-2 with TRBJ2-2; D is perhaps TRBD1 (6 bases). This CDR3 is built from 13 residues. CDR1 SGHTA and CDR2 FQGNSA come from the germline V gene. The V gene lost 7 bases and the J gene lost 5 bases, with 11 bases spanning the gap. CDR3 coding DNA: TGTGCCAGCACCCCGAGGGGGACCGGGGAGCTGTTTTTT. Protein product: CASTPRGTGELFF.

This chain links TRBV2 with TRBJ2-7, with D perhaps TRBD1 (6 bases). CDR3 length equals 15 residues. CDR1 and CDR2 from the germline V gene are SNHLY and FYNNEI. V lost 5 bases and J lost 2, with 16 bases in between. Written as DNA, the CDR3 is TGTGCCAGCAGTTTTCCCCAGGGGTTCCCCTACGAGCAGTACTTC. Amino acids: CASSFPQGFPYEQYF.

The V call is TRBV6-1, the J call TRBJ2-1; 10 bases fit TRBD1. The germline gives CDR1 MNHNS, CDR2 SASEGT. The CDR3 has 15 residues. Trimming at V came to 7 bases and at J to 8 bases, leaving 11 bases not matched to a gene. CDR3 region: CASTSGTGDGHEQFF. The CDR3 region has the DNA TGTGCCAGCACCTCCGGGACAGGGGATGGGCATGAGCAGTTCTTC.

Written as DNA, the CDR3 is TGTGCCAGCAGCCCCAGGCGGGGGACAGATACGCAGTATTTT. Translation gives CASSPRRGTDTQYF. The V gene is TRBV7-2, the J gene TRBJ2-3, with 7 bases lining up with TRBD2. The junction had 5 bases not matched to a gene; V was cut back by 5 bases and J by 3 bases. The CDR3 covers 14 residues. In germline, CDR1 is SGHTA, CDR2 FQGNSA.